This T cell receptor (beta chain) was retrieved from a study of blood T cell repertoires in COVID-19. Background on the study: PBMCs, B-cell-depleted T cells, or T cells were the source of the cDNA or gDNA that made up the material.

CDR1 SGHTA and CDR2 FQGNSA come from the germline V gene. The CDR3 length is 14 residues. V shed 5 bases, J shed 2 bases, and the junction held 5 bases outside the gene matches. The Seattle patients joined while their infection was active and were tracked longitudinally afterward. Repertoires were generated with immunoSEQ multiplex PCR, while TCRdb's copy carries only in-frame clones and drops some. Among fewer than 200,000 clones listed, roughly 88% were seen once. The genes are TRBV7-2 and TRBJ1-2; 7 bases align to TRBD1. Sample: peripheral blood. The clonotype comes from a man between 18 and 29 years old with COVID-19, enrolled during active disease. Here the CDR3 reads CASSPRDRNYGYTF. The CDR3 DNA reads TGTGCCAGCAGCCCCCGGGACAGAAACTATGGCTACACCTTC.